Following are 29 T cell receptor beta chains from one sample sequenced in a study of somatic mutations in cytotoxic T cells in rheumatoid arthritis. Libraries were prepared by immunoSEQ multiplex PCR; TCRdb keeps only in-frame clonotypes and omits some of them. The table shows roughly 13,000 clones, with around 80% occurring only once. Sequencing used CD8+ T cells sorted from blood. These TCRs come from an adult with rheumatoid arthritis.

In this sample, this clone turned up a few times. The CDR3 sequence is CASSLAQLSPDTQYF. The CDR3, as DNA: TGTGCCAGCAGCTTAGCGCAGCTTTCCCCAGATACGCAGTATTTT. The gene calls are TRBV7-9 and TRBJ2-3, with D uncertain. The CDR3 runs to 15 residues. V was shortened by 0 bases and J by 4 bases, with 11 bases between the two germline ends. Germline CDR1 is SEHNR and CDR2 is FQNEAQ (reference sequence). Together with reference TRBV7-9 and TRBJ2-3, the CDR3 gives the full variable domain: DTGVSQNPRHKITKRGQNVTFRCDPISEHNRLYWYRQTLGQGPEFLTYFQNEAQLEKSRLLSDRFSAERPKGSFSTLEIQRTEQGDSAMYLCASSLAQLSPDTQYFGPGTRLTVL.

This clone was found once. The CDR3 here is CASSFGSGELFF. The CDR3 DNA follows: TGTGCCAGCAGTTTCGGATCCGGGGAGCTGTTTTTT. The chain uses TRBV27 and TRBJ2-2, with D hard to call. This CDR3 is built from 12 residues. V was pared by 3 bases and J by 6 bases, with 5 bases between. Per germline, CDR1 MNHEY and CDR2 SMNVEV (reference sequence).

V usage is TRBV2 and J usage is TRBJ1-1; D gene uncertain. The CDR3 covers 15 residues. V was trimmed by 2 bases and J by 3 bases, leaving 13 bases between them. Germline CDR1 reads SNHLY; CDR2 reads FYNNEI. DNA of the CDR3: TGTGCCAGCAGTGAAACGAGCCCGGACGACACTGAAGCTTTCTTT. Translating gives CASSETSPDDTEAFF. Full variable domain (rest looked up from reference TRBV2 and TRBJ1-1): EPEVTQTPSHQVTQMGQEVILRCVPISNHLYFYWYRQILGQKVEFLVSFYNNEISEKSEIFDDQFSVERPDGSNFTLKIRSTKLEDSAMYFCASSETSPDDTEAFFGQGTRLTVV.

This rearrangement joins TRBV7-9 to TRBJ2-5; 12 bases are shared with TRBD1. Looked up from germline, CDR1 is SEHNR and CDR2 is FQNEAQ (reference sequence). V lost 1 base and J lost 10; bases outside the gene matches: 7. CDR3 length equals 15 residues. CDR3 sequence (DNA): TGTGCCAGCAGCTTAGGTGGGACAGGGGGCTTCGTCCAGTACTTC. This encodes CASSLGGTGGFVQYF.

V and J are TRBV25-1 and TRBJ1-1; D unresolved. V lost 4 bases and J 5 bases, leaving 8 bases between the germline ends. This CDR3 comprises 12 residues. In germline, CDR1 is MGHDK, CDR2 SYGVNS. The CDR3 region is CASSVLGTEAFF. CDR3 DNA: TGTGCCAGCAGTGTTTTGGGAACTGAAGCTTTCTTT.

The chain recombines TRBV5-6 with TRBJ1-6; D remains ambiguous. V shed 3 bases and J shed 8 bases, with 12 bases lying between them. This CDR3 comprises 14 residues. Germline CDR1 reads SGHDT; CDR2 reads YYEEEE. The CDR3, as DNA: TGTGCCAGCAGCTCCCCGAGTGGGGATTCACCCCTCCACTTT. Protein: CASSSPSGDSPLHF. The full variable domain, completed using reference TRBV5-6 and TRBJ1-6, is DAGVTQSPTHLIKTRGQQVTLRCSPKSGHDTVSWYQQALGQGPQFIFQYYEEEERQRGNFPDRFSGHQFPNYSSELNVNALLLGDSALYLCASSSPSGDSPLHFGNGTRLTVT.

The CDR3 is CASSYDTRQGNTEAFF. For the CDR3, the DNA is TGTGCCAGCAGTTATGATACGCGGCAGGGGAACACTGAAGCTTTCTTT. The gene calls are TRBV6-6 and TRBJ1-1; maybe TRBD1 (5 bases). Trimming took 3 bases from V and 1 from J, leaving 15 bases between them. Germline values: CDR1 MNHNY, CDR2 SVGAGI (reference sequence). This CDR3 spans 16 amino acids.

The chain couples TRBV28 to TRBJ2-5, with a tentative D call TRBD2 (6 bases). V was shortened by 3 bases and J by 5 bases, with 10 bases between the two germline ends. Germline CDR1 reads MDHEN; CDR2 reads SYDVKM. The CDR3 loop spans 13 amino acids. Here the CDR3 DNA reads TGTGCCAGCAGTTTGGGGGGTGCGGAGACCCAGTACTTC. Protein sequence: CASSLGGAETQYF.

The V gene is TRBV28, the J gene TRBJ2-7; perhaps D is TRBD1 or TRBD2 (5 bases each). This CDR3 is 11 amino acids long. Trimming removed 8 bases from V and 4 bases from J, with 9 bases in between. The germline CDR1 and CDR2 sequences are MDHEN and SYDVKM. CDR3 region: CASWGRYEQYF. The DNA for the CDR3 is TGTGCCAGCTGGGGGAGATACGAGCAGTACTTC.

This clone was counted a few times. The sample contains more than one DNA sequence encoding this CDR3. The chain combines TRBV2 with TRBJ2-5; 8 nucleotides match TRBD1. Germline V CDR1 and CDR2: SNHLY, FYNNEI. The CDR3 spans 12 residues. Trimming at V came to 6 bases and at J to 8 bases, leaving 5 bases not matched to a gene. Here the CDR3 reads CASSLDRETQYF. As DNA, the CDR3 is TGTGCCAGCAGCCTGGACAGGGAAACCCAGTACTTC.

The rearrangement uses TRBV2 and TRBJ2-1; D uncertain. V lost 5 bases to trimming and J lost 8 bases, with 7 bases between them. The CDR3 spans 11 residues. The germline CDR1 and CDR2 sequences are SNHLY and FYNNEI. CDR3 DNA sequence: TGTGCCAGCAGTCTGACCGATGAGCAGTTCTTC. This encodes CASSLTDEQFF.

This clone appeared a few times. This chain links TRBV27 with TRBJ2-7; D unresolved. The CDR3 runs 14 residues. Trimming removed 3 bases from V and 0 bases from J, with 9 bases in between. Germline V gene lookup returns CDR1 MNHEY and CDR2 SMNVEV (reference sequence). Here the CDR3 DNA reads TGTGCCAGCAGTTTGGGTTACAGCTCCTACGAGCAGTACTTC. Its protein product is CASSLGYSSYEQYF.

The V and J genes are TRBV10-3 and TRBJ1-3; D gene uncertain. Germline CDR1 reads ENHRY; CDR2 reads SYGVKD. This CDR3 is built from 14 residues. V dropped 5 bases and J dropped 0 bases, with 8 bases sitting between them. DNA for the CDR3: TGTGCCATCAGTACCGGGATCTCTGGAAACACCATATATTTT. It codes for CAISTGISGNTIYF.

The genes are TRBV19 and TRBJ2-6, with D uncertain. Germline CDR1 and CDR2: LNHDA and SQIVND (reference sequence). V shed 3 bases and J shed 0 bases, with 6 bases lying between them. CDR3 length: 15 amino acids. CDR3 region: CASSISRSGANVLTF. CDR3 DNA sequence: TGTGCCAGTAGTATTTCCCGCTCTGGGGCCAACGTCCTGACTTTC.

CDR3 sequence reads: CASSLTGSTDTQYF. DNA for the CDR3: TGCGCCAGCAGCTTGACAGGAAGCACAGATACGCAGTATTTT. The chain is built from TRBV5-1 and TRBJ2-3; tentatively, D is TRBD1 (5 bases). The V and J ends lost 1 base and 0 bases respectively, with 6 bases between them. The CDR3 is 14 residues long. The V gene's germline CDR1 is SGHRS and CDR2 YFSETQ.

The chain couples TRBV4-1 to TRBJ2-7, with 8 bases matching TRBD2. The germline V gene encodes CDR1 MGHRA and CDR2 YSYEKL. V shed 0 bases, J shed 6 bases, and the junction held 4 bases outside the gene matches. The CDR3 covers 14 residues. In DNA form, the CDR3 reads TGCGCCAGCAGCCAAGAGGCCGGGACTAGCGAGCAGTACTTC. It yields the protein CASSQEAGTSEQYF.

The chain recombines TRBV6-1 with TRBJ2-3; D gene uncertain. Trimming removed 2 bases at V and 5 bases at J, with 11 bases between. Germline V gives CDR1 MNHNS, CDR2 SASEGT. The CDR3 is 14 residues long. CDR3 residues: CASSESPDVDTQYF. The CDR3, as DNA: TGTGCCAGCAGTGAATCCCCAGATGTAGATACGCAGTATTTT.

The chain links TRBV5-4 to TRBJ1-2, with 8 bases identical to TRBD1. Germline CDR1 is SGHNT and CDR2 is YYREEE (reference sequence). J gave up 8 bases and V 1 base, and 4 bases lay outside the gene matches. There are 13 residues in the CDR3. Here the CDR3 reads CASSLTGGGGYTF. CDR3 nucleotides: TGTGCCAGCAGCTTGACAGGGGGTGGCGGCTACACCTTC. Full variable domain (remainder filled in from reference TRBV5-4 and TRBJ1-2): ETGVTQSPTHLIKTRGQQVTLRCSSQSGHNTVSWYQQALGQGPQFIFQYYREEENGRGNFPPRFSGLQFPNYSSELNVNALELDDSALYLCASSLTGGGGYTFGSGTRLTVV.

V gene TRBV19 combines with J gene TRBJ2-3; D call uncertain. V was cut by 2 bases and J by 5 bases, with 11 bases left in between. Germline CDR1 and CDR2: LNHDA and SQIVND (reference sequence). The CDR3 runs 14 residues. This CDR3 is CASSISDVKDTQYF. The CDR3 DNA reads as TGTGCCAGTAGTATATCCGATGTGAAAGATACGCAGTATTTT.

V usage is TRBV15 and J usage is TRBJ2-3; 9 bases are shared with TRBD1. Germline loops: CDR1 LNHNV, CDR2 YYDKDF (reference sequence). The CDR3 runs to 16 residues. Trimming took 5 bases from V and 7 from J; bases not matched to a gene: 13. CDR3 loop: CATSATGGAGGNTQYF. In nucleotides, the CDR3 is TGTGCCACCAGCGCAACAGGGGGCGCGGGTGGGAATACGCAGTATTTT.

This clone has only a few counts. This chain links TRBV6-7 with TRBJ2-2; D gene unclear. TRBV6-7 is treated as an ORF (open reading frame) with a function not yet certain. Trimming left V 6 bases short and J 3 bases short, with 5 bases between. CDR3 length: 12 amino acids. The CDR3 DNA reads as TGTGCCAGCAGCACCTACACCGGGGAGCTGTTTTTT. Translation gives CASSTYTGELFF.

The chain carries TRBV7-9 and TRBJ1-2; TRBD1 aligns across 7 bases. The CDR3 runs to 14 residues. Trimming took 6 bases from V and 2 from J; bases not matched to a gene: 6. The V gene's germline CDR1 is SEHNR and CDR2 FQNEAQ (reference sequence). In DNA, the CDR3 is TGTGCCAGCAGACCAGGGGGAGTCAACTATGGCTACACCTTC. It is translated as CASRPGGVNYGYTF.

The chain uses TRBV9 and TRBJ2-7; D could derive from TRBD1 or TRBD2 (6 bases each). V dropped 3 bases and J dropped 1 base, with 17 bases sitting between them. The CDR3 runs 16 residues. CDR1 and CDR2 (germline): SGDLS, YYNGEE. In DNA form, the CDR3 reads TGTGCCAGCAGCGGGGGGGAGGCAGGGGTGTCCTACGAGCAGTACTTC. It specifies CASSGGEAGVSYEQYF. Full variable domain (missing parts from reference TRBV9 and TRBJ2-7): DSGVTQTPKHLITATGQRVTLRCSPRSGDLSVYWYQQSLDQGLQFLIQYYNGEERAKGNILERFSAQQFPDLHSELNLSSLELGDSALYFCASSGGEAGVSYEQYFGPGTRLTVT.

This clone was detected once. The chain is built from TRBV6-5 and TRBJ2-7, with D tentatively TRBD2 (6 bases). CDR3 length: 13 residues. V lost 6 bases, J lost 5 bases, and 14 bases lay in between. The germline gives CDR1 MNHEY, CDR2 SVGAGI. The chain's CDR3 is CASSPHGGNEQYF. CDR3 DNA: TGTGCCAGCAGCCCGCATGGCGGGAACGAGCAGTACTTC.

The chain is built from TRBV30 and TRBJ2-7; 7 nucleotides align to TRBD1. The CDR3 loop spans 16 amino acids. CDR1 GTSNPN and CDR2 SVGIG come from the germline V gene (reference sequence). The trim removed 3 bases at V and 1 base at J, leaving 12 bases unmatched. Here the CDR3 DNA reads TGTGCCTGGAGCCCACTCCGGGACAGCGCATCCTACGAGCAGTACTTC. Translation: CAWSPLRDSASYEQYF.

This sequence joins TRBV7-9 and TRBJ2-3, with 9 bases fitting TRBD2. Germline assignment: CDR1 SEHNR and CDR2 FQNEAQ (reference sequence). The trim removed 4 bases at V and 5 bases at J, leaving 13 bases unmatched. This CDR3 is 17 amino acids long. The CDR3 sequence is CASSSVGVAGEGDTQYF. CDR3 DNA: TGTGCCAGCAGCTCGGTAGGGGTAGCGGGAGAGGGAGATACGCAGTATTTT.

This chain links TRBV7-6 with TRBJ2-3; D perhaps matches TRBD2 (6 bases). Deletions cut 5 bases from V and 4 bases from J, with 13 bases between. CDR3 length: 14 amino acids. CDR1 is SGHVS and CDR2 is FNYEAQ in the germline V gene. In DNA form, the CDR3 reads TGTGCCAGCAGCCGGGTAGGAGGGGCAGATACGCAGTATTTT. This gives the protein CASSRVGGADTQYF.

This chain connects TRBV11-2 to TRBJ1-1; D gene ambiguous. Germline CDR1 is SGHAT and CDR2 is FQNNGV. The CDR3 is 19 amino acids. Deletions cut 2 bases from V and 5 bases from J, with 27 bases between. DNA of the CDR3: TGTGCCAGCAGCTTACGAAACCTCCACATGCGAAAGGCGACAACTGAAGCTTTCTTT. Protein product: CASSLRNLHMRKATTEAFF.

This clone came up a few times. CDR3 DNA: TGTGCCAGCTCGTCTCCCGGGACAGGGTATGATGGCTACACCTTC. Translation: CASSSPGTGYDGYTF. This sequence joins TRBV7-6 and TRBJ1-2, with 9 bases fitting TRBD1. Germline assignment: CDR1 SGHVS and CDR2 FNYEAQ. This CDR3 comprises 15 residues. J gave up 6 bases and V 8 bases, and 13 bases lay outside the gene matches.